This TCR beta chain was obtained from a study of shared clonotypes between healthy human individuals (dated by TCRdb to the early 2020s). In terms of the full investigation: The cohort comprised two women and three men aged 18 to 49 years. For each donor, three plates each were used for CD4 naive and CD4 memory, two plates were used for CD8 naive, and one plate was used for CD8 memory. To estimate repertoire size and how much clonotypes are shared between individuals, the study performed deep sequencing of blood TCR repertoires from roughly five healthy adults. Libraries were prepared and TCR repertoires were sequenced by different laboratories using diverse techniques, in order to increase sequencing depth and limit assay-specific biases. Per donor, leukapheresis produced somewhere between about 0.85 and 8.9 billion PBMCs.

Healthy HIV-negative adults with no recently reported acute infections or vaccinations were included as donors. Every donor was a Caucasian adult residing in Nashville, Tennessee, USA. CD4+ T cells were enriched by magnetic negative selection; naive cells were then positively selected on CD45RA, and the negative fraction formed the memory subset. Blood was obtained by leukapheresis, after which PBMCs were separated by Ficoll-Histopaque density gradient centrifugation and cryopreserved in liquid nitrogen vapor phase. Purity and quantity of every magnetically sorted T cell population were checked by analytical flow cytometry. Genomic DNA was isolated from every sorted fraction and measured by UV absorbance on a Nanodrop 2000c. Results the study describes overall, beyond this receptor: The small number of donors limited the genetic and exposure-history diversity represented. Even with the large sequencing depth, rarefaction of the sorted-subset datasets indicated that sequencing was incomplete. Pairwise subsampling indicated that sequencing depth was expected to affect the degree of clonotype sharing among donors. Compared with non-shared clonotypes, clonotypes shared by all four sorted-subset donors had higher generation probabilities. Naive subsets generally had larger estimated clonotype richness than memory subsets. Sharing across a few donors was observed for about 5% of naive CD4, less than 4% of naive CD8, 2% to 2.5% of memory CD4, and about 0.4% of memory CD8 clonotypes. Sampling was limited to blood, and TCR repertoires in tissue likely differ from TCR repertoires in blood.

Concerning this clone itself: Its specific antigen is unknown. No much larger clone is present one base from it, and per-base qualities are unavailable.

Using the deep immunoSEQ assay, TCR CDR3 regions were amplified from genomic DNA by multiplex PCR. Genomic DNA extracted from each cell subset was distributed evenly over all wells of several immunoSEQ 96-well plates, and each plate served as one replicate. For sorted subsets, approximately 200 ng of genomic DNA, equivalent to about 30,000 T cell genomes, went into each replicate PCR. The purified libraries were quantified using a Qubit 3.0 fluorometer, sized with a Bioanalyzer 2100, and then quantified again using the KAPA Library Quantification kit. Every immunoSEQ 96-well plate was sequenced on a separate single-read 150-cycle Illumina NextSeq 550 flow cell. Regarding the original processing steps: Because the immunoSEQ output held only junctional sequences and lacked quality scores, the filtering could not match the filtering applied to full-length reads. Sequences were annotated with PyIR, a Python wrapper for IgBLAST v1.9, and V/J genes and CDR3 were assigned using IMGT germline references. Reads with weak V/J assignments (E-value above 1e-6), missing CDR3, stop codons, out-of-frame junctions, or ambiguous translated residues were removed. V3J clonotypes were defined by identical inferred V gene, J gene, and CDR3 amino acid sequence. Percentage overlap between repertoires was computed as shared unique clonotypes divided by the size of the smaller repertoire. Richness of each repertoire was evaluated using RTK rarefaction, the Chao1 estimator, and Recon v2.1 estimates of unobserved clonotypes. Generation probabilities for all TCRbeta clonotypes obtained by the gDNA method from a handful of donors were computed using OLGA. TCRdb mirrors the immuneACCESS table, restricted to in-frame sequences. Some clones are absent from its copies; in checked studies, under half trace to an unresolved V gene, and the reason for the others is unknown. V, J and clone size are those of that table, while D and trimming were read from the DNA. This sample holds over a million clones; around 74% were observed only once. In total, the top ten clones hold roughly 1.4% of the sample.

Input material: memory CD4+ T cells sorted from blood. The cell subset or site label corresponds to: CD45RA-negative fraction. The clonotype comes from a man younger than 35 in good health.

The CDR3 region: CASSMRRSLFYNEQFF. The bases read TGTGCCAGTAGTATGCGGCGGTCGCTGTTCTACAATGAGCAGTTCTTC. This receptor chain uses TRBV19 and TRBJ2-1; confidence is insufficient to name the D gene. Reading from cysteine to phenylalanine, the CDR3 counts 16 amino acids. Kept here is only the CDR3 DNA, which spans 48 bases and is read in frame from base 1. V lost 3 bases and J lost 3 bases; the stretch between them is 15 bases long. CDR1 LNHDA and CDR2 SQIVND are derived from the germline V gene (reference sequence).